The entry below describes one T cell receptor beta chain. No cognate antigen has been identified for it. The record has no base qualities; no much larger clone is one base away. V was cut back by 4 bases and J by 15 bases, leaving a gap of 13 bases between them. According to the germline V gene, CDR1 reads MDHEN and CDR2 reads SYDVKM. Taken from cysteine to phenylalanine, the CDR3 has 12 residues. Only CDR3 DNA is held: 36 bases, read in frame from base 1. This entry belongs to a study of blood T cell repertoires in COVID-19 (dated by TCRdb to about 2020). Turning to the overall study: Samples from collaborators originated in the United States, Italy and Spain and spanned both the acute and convalescent phases of COVID-19. HLA class I and class II types, where available, came from metadata supplied by the sample provider rather than from assay-based typing. The repertoires were released in a freely available public database meant as a resource for research on the immune response to SARS-CoV-2. Samples came from the ongoing ImmuneRACE study (first 160 participants) plus 1,254 subjects from 6 global collaborators. The material from the prospective study consisted of cDNA or gDNA derived from T cells, B-cell-depleted T cells, or PBMCs. The dataset comprised deeply sampled blood TCRbeta repertoires from subjects exposed to, actively infected with, or recovered from COVID-19. The sample metadata nearly always contained a de-identified subject ID, COVID-19 status, age in years and sex. Overall study outcomes, separate from this receptor: The quantity of clinical and demographic metadata differed by source and by participant and was supplied without curation.

The immunoSEQ Assay, a bias-controlled multiplex PCR, was used to amplify TCRbeta CDR3 regions from genomic DNA. The authors' analysis ran thus. The number of nucleated cells in each sample was estimated by amplification of reference gene primers within the assay. To quantify the absolute abundance of each unique TCRbeta CDR3 rearrangement, sequence reads were collapsed and filtered. For each sample, productive Simpson clonality was calculated as the square root of Simpson's diversity index over productive rearrangements. The immuneACCESS repertoire file appears here via TCRdb, limited to in-frame rearrangements. These files lack a portion of the clones; in checked studies, under half of the deficit traces to unresolved V genes, and the cause of the others is not known. The V and J calls and clone size were taken over from that table, and D and trimming were inferred from the DNA. The table for this sample lists fewer than 300,000 clones; around 89% of them were counted only once. Approximately 9% of the sample is taken by the ten largest.

Participants in the prospective study were enrolled through a virtual design, were aged roughly 18 to 100 years, and lived in roughly 25 United States geographic areas. Cohort assignment in the prospective study relied on participant-reported clinical history from a screening survey and a study questionnaire. Recovered participants in ImmuneRACE Cohort 3 were defined by two consecutive negative NP/OP PCR tests, clearance by a healthcare professional, or resolution of symptoms. Each participant in the prospective study had whole blood, serum and a nasopharyngeal or oropharyngeal swab collected by mobile phlebotomists. Additional blood draws and questionnaires over an approximately two-month period could optionally be provided by prospective study participants. Blood samples from the prospective study were shipped frozen or at room temperature prior to DNA extraction.

This receptor chain uses TRBV28 and TRBJ1-6; the D gene is perhaps TRBD1, from 5 matching bases. Sample: PBMCs or T cells enriched from blood (not recorded which). The receptor was isolated from a man between 40 and 49 years old who had recovered from COVID-19. The CDR3 reads as follows: CASSYKTVDLHF. The nucleotides read TGTGCCAGCAGTTACAAGACAGTAGACCTCCACTTT.